This T cell receptor beta chain appears in the sequencing data of a study of cytomegalovirus exposure and HLA in healthy donors. Trimming took off 4 bases at V and 6 bases at J, with 13 bases between the two ends. This CDR3 is built from 15 residues. CDR1 and CDR2 from the germline V gene are SNHLY and FYNNEI. With respect to this clone: Its antigen is not identified.

Primers: 60 Vbeta forward and 13 Jbeta reverse. Clones were read by immunoSEQ multiplex PCR, and TCRdb kept only the in-frame ones, dropping some. The top ten hold around 20% of the sample, which has about 130,000 clones, 75% to 90% seen once. Points from the study as a whole: A previous analysis found most TCR beta V segments productive roughly 87% or roughly 30% of the time.

The J gene is TRBJ1-6, the V gene TRBV2, with D maybe TRBD1 (6 bases). This TCR was sampled from a man aged 18 to 29 in good health and CMV-seropositive. Sample: PBMCs. The CDR3 here is CASSAGGSGNSPLHF. The CDR3 DNA reads as TGTGCCAGCAGTGCGGGGGGCAGCGGTAATTCACCCCTCCACTTT.